This TCR beta chain emerged from a study of blood T cell repertoires in COVID-19. Looking at the study overall: PBMCs, B-cell-depleted T cells, or T cells were the source of the cDNA or gDNA that made up the material.

Sequencing was performed with immunoSEQ multiplex PCR; in TCRdb, only in-frame clones are kept and a portion is missing. In the table there are fewer than 350,000 clones, approximately 87% of which are singletons. This clone was recorded once. This CDR3 is built from 16 residues. This receptor was taken from a woman aged 25 to 39 with COVID-19, enrolled during active disease. The sequenced material came from peripheral blood. The chain joins TRBV21-1 to TRBJ2-5; the table gives TRBD2 as D, unverified against the DNA. TRBV21-1 is a documented pseudogene. This chain's CDR3 is CASSKGRGGSRETQYF. The CDR3 coding sequence is TGTGCCAGCAGCAAGGGGCGGGGGGGTTCTAGAGAGACCCAGTACTTC.